The present T cell receptor (beta chain) was sequenced within a study of cytomegalovirus exposure and HLA in healthy donors. Study results and caveats: The authors considered a cluster of highly shared sequence variants likely to be a sequencing artifact. Compared with the approximately 700-donor mean, an Asian-associated ancestry cluster reportedly had fewer N-insertions, according to a later analysis.

CDR3 size: 19 residues. V lost 7 bases, J lost 0 bases, and 9 bases stayed unmatched. Germline CDR1 and CDR2: SNHLY and FYNNEI. Turning to this clone: Its specificity is unknown.

In nominal health when sampled, donors likely had unrecorded immune exposures nonetheless. The study ran its PCR with 60 Vbeta and 13 Jbeta primers. Using immunoSEQ multiplex PCR, the repertoire was profiled, and TCRdb retains in-frame clones only, with some absent. The data contain approximately 100,000 clones, around three quarters of them singletons. The sequence derives from a woman in her 40s in good health and CMV-seronegative. V and J are TRBV2 and TRBJ2-1; 16 positions match TRBD2. The specimen sequenced was PBMCs. The CDR3 bases are TGTGCCAGCACCCCGGGACTAGCGGGGGGGTCAAGCTCCTACAATGAGCAGTTCTTC. This sequence encodes CASTPGLAGGSSSYNEQFF.